The 20 T cell receptor beta chains reported below all come from one sample, sequenced in a study of blood T cell repertoires in COVID-19. Clones were read by immunoSEQ multiplex PCR, and TCRdb kept only the in-frame ones, dropping some. The data contain about 370,000 clones, 70% to 90% of them singletons. Sequencing was performed on peripheral blood. Every receptor here comes from a woman in her thirties with COVID-19, enrolled during active disease.

The V call is TRBV18, the J call TRBJ1-3; 8 nucleotides agree with TRBD1. Trimming took 2 bases from V and 7 from J; bases not matched to a gene: 4. Germline lookup yields CDR1 KGHSH and CDR2 LQKENI. There are 14 residues in the CDR3. This chain's CDR3 is CASSPSGGRNTIYF. In nucleotides, the CDR3 is TGTGCCAGCTCACCATCAGGGGGCCGGAACACCATATATTTT.

The gene calls are TRBV19 and TRBJ2-7; D perhaps matches TRBD2 (6 bases). The CDR3 spans 15 residues. The ends were cut back, 5 bases at V and 6 bases at J, with 20 bases in the middle. Germline V gene lookup returns CDR1 LNHDA and CDR2 SQIVND (reference sequence). The CDR3 nucleotides are TGTGCCAGTAGTCTCGGTAAGCGGGCGGCTGTCGAGCAGTACTTC. Residues: CASSLGKRAAVEQYF.

The rearrangement uses TRBV13 and TRBJ2-3, with 7 bases fitting TRBD1. The CDR3 extends over 16 amino acids. CDR1 and CDR2 (germline): PRHDT, FYEKMQ (reference sequence). Trimming at V came to 3 bases and at J to 0 bases, leaving 6 bases not matched to a gene. CDR3 DNA: TGTGCCAGCAGCTTTTTCCGGGACAGTAGCACAGATACGCAGTATTTT. Residues: CASSFFRDSSTDTQYF.

CDR3 sequence: CASSIRGLDYGYTF. In DNA, the CDR3 is TGTGCCAGTAGTATCAGGGGGTTAGACTATGGCTACACCTTC. The V gene is TRBV19, the J gene TRBJ1-2, with 7 bases identical to TRBD1. Germline V CDR1 and CDR2: LNHDA, SQIVND (reference sequence). Trimming cost V 3 bases and J 3 bases; bases outside gene matches: 4. The CDR3 has 14 residues.

The chain joins TRBV7-6 to TRBJ1-1, with 10 bases identical to TRBD1. The CDR3 contains 16 residues. V trimming: 4 bases; J trimming: 8 bases; junction bases outside the gene matches: 13. Germline-derived CDR1 and CDR2 are SGHVS and FNYEAQ. CDR3 DNA: TGTGCCAGCAGCTCAGACAGGGGGCGCGGGATCGGAGAAGCTTTCTTT. It is translated as CASSSDRGRGIGEAFF.

V usage is TRBV5-8 and J usage is TRBJ2-6; 7 nucleotides line up with TRBD2. The length of the CDR3 is 17 residues. V shed 6 bases and J 1 base; nucleotides not matched to a gene: 10. Germline lookup yields CDR1 SGHTS and CDR2 YDEGEE. The CDR3 sequence is CASTPRPGRSGANVLTF. The CDR3 nucleotides read TGTGCCAGCACCCCACGCCCCGGGAGGTCTGGGGCCAACGTCCTGACTTTC.

The V and J genes are TRBV6-4 and TRBJ1-1; D ambiguous. V was shortened by 4 bases and J by 2 bases, with 8 bases between the two germline ends. This CDR3 is built from 13 residues. CDR1 and CDR2 from the germline V gene are MRHNA and SNTAGT. The CDR3 DNA reads as TGTGCCAGCAGTGCTCTTCTTAACACTGAAGCTTTCTTT. Translation gives CASSALLNTEAFF.

This clone was seen more than once but under ten times. V and J are TRBV9 and TRBJ1-2; 8 bases align to TRBD1. CDR1 is SGDLS and CDR2 is YYNGEE in the germline V gene. CDR3 length equals 13 residues. The ends lost 6 bases at V and 3 bases at J; junction bases unmatched: 4. The CDR3: CASIEDRDYGYTF. The CDR3 DNA follows: TGTGCCAGCATAGAGGACAGGGACTATGGCTACACCTTC.

J is TRBJ1-2 and V is TRBV19, with 10 positions matching TRBD1. This CDR3 comprises 14 residues. Germline trimming cut 4 bases from V and 4 bases from J; bases unmatched to any gene: 3. Germline CDR1 and CDR2: LNHDA and SQIVND (reference sequence). The CDR3 region has the DNA TGTGCCAGTAGTACTAGACAGGGGGCCTATGGCTACACCTTC. Protein product: CASSTRQGAYGYTF.

The chain uses TRBV10-3 and TRBJ2-3, with 8 bases matching TRBD2. CDR1 and CDR2 (germline): ENHRY, SYGVKD. Trimming took 2 bases from V and 1 from J; bases not matched to a gene: 5. CDR3 length: 16 amino acids. CDR3 sequence (DNA): TGTGCCATCAGTGAGCGGGAGGGCCGGGGCACAGATACGCAGTATTTT. Protein product: CAISEREGRGTDTQYF.

The gene calls are TRBV2 and TRBJ1-2, with D unresolved. The CDR3 covers 13 residues. The germline CDR1 and CDR2 sequences are SNHLY and FYNNEI. V lost 6 bases, J lost 1 base, and 9 bases lay in between. This chain's CDR3 is CASSAGINYGYTF. The CDR3 DNA reads TGTGCCAGCAGCGCCGGGATTAACTATGGCTACACCTTC.

This sequence joins TRBV4-3 and TRBJ2-3; D is undetermined. Looked up from germline, CDR1 is LGHNA and CDR2 is YSLEER. The V and J ends lost 3 bases and 6 bases respectively, with 10 bases between them. The CDR3 extends over 13 amino acids. The CDR3 nucleotides read TGCGCCAGCAGCCAGGCTAGTAGGGATACGCAGTATTTT. Its protein is CASSQASRDTQYF.

This clone was found once. The V call is TRBV27, the J call TRBJ2-7; TRBD1 aligns across 8 bases. Germline trimming cut 2 bases from V and 6 bases from J; bases unmatched to any gene: 18. Germline loops: CDR1 MNHEY, CDR2 SMNVEV (reference sequence). The CDR3 runs to 18 residues. The CDR3 here is CASSLPYASRQGHCEQYF. The DNA of the CDR3 is TGTGCCAGCAGTTTACCGTACGCATCCAGACAGGGGCATTGCGAGCAGTACTTC.

The table lists this clone with a few counts. The J gene is TRBJ2-7, the V gene TRBV29-1; 10 bases map to TRBD1. The CDR3 contains 15 residues. Germline V lookup: CDR1 SQVTM, CDR2 ANQGSEA. V gave up 3 bases and J gave up 2 bases; unmatched junction bases: 7. CDR3 region: CSVEFSGQGPYEQYF. The CDR3 DNA sequence: TGCAGCGTTGAGTTTTCGGGACAGGGGCCCTACGAGCAGTACTTC.

The rearrangement joins TRBV7-9 to TRBJ1-5, with D possibly TRBD1 on 6 matching bases. The germline V gene encodes CDR1 SEHNR and CDR2 FQNEAQ (reference sequence). Trimming left V 5 bases short and J 0 bases short, with 11 bases between. The CDR3 runs to 15 residues. CDR3 nucleotide sequence: TGTGCCAGCAGCCCAGGGGATTATAGCAATCAGCCCCAGCATTTT. This translates into CASSPGDYSNQPQHF. The full variable domain, completed using reference TRBV7-9 and TRBJ1-5, is DTGVSQNPRHKITKRGQNVTFRCDPISEHNRLYWYRQTLGQGPEFLTYFQNEAQLEKSRLLSDRFSAERPKGSFSTLEIQRTEQGDSAMYLCASSPGDYSNQPQHFGDGTRLSIL.

This clone turned up a few times. The chain links TRBV7-9 to TRBJ2-3; D may be TRBD2 (6 bases). CDR3 length: 15 residues. Deletions cut 1 base from V and 0 bases from J, with 8 bases between. CDR1 and CDR2 from the germline V gene are SEHNR and FQNEAQ (reference sequence). CDR3 protein: CASSLVGTSTDTQYF. CDR3 nucleotide sequence: TGTGCCAGCAGCTTAGTGGGGACTAGCACAGATACGCAGTATTTT.

V and J are TRBV4-3 and TRBJ1-2; D remains unclear. CDR3 size: 15 residues. The germline V gene has CDR1 LGHNA and CDR2 YSLEER. The ends were cut back, 0 bases at V and 2 bases at J, with 10 bases in the middle. CDR3 sequence (DNA): TGCGCCAGCAGCCAAGAGGTCAACATAAACTATGGCTACACCTTC. Its translation: CASSQEVNINYGYTF.

V usage is TRBV18 and J usage is TRBJ2-7; TRBD1 matches 10 bases. The CDR3 is made up of 15 amino acids. The trim removed 3 bases at V and 5 bases at J, leaving 7 bases unmatched. Germline V gene sequence: CDR1 KGHSH, CDR2 LQKENI. CDR3 nucleotide sequence: TGTGCCAGCTCACCTAGGGACAGGGGTGTACACGAGCAGTACGTC. Protein: CASSPRDRGVHEQYV.

The V gene is TRBV6-5, the J gene TRBJ1-2, with 8 bases aligning to TRBD1. Germline-derived CDR1 and CDR2 are MNHEY and SVGAGI. Trimming took 6 bases from V and 5 from J; bases not matched to a gene: 8. The CDR3 runs to 14 residues. CDR3 bases: TGTGCCAGCAGACGCCCGACAGGGGATTATGGCTACACCTTC. Translated: CASRRPTGDYGYTF.

The chain has TRBV10-2 and TRBJ2-5; 7 nucleotides match TRBD2. The V gene end was trimmed by 4 bases and the J gene end by 4 bases; junction bases not matched to a gene: 9. CDR3 size: 15 residues. CDR1 and CDR2 (germline): WSHSY, SAAADI. CDR3 in amino acids: CASSVGGWGGETQYF. CDR3 DNA: TGCGCCAGCAGTGTGGGAGGTTGGGGGGGAGAGACCCAGTACTTC.